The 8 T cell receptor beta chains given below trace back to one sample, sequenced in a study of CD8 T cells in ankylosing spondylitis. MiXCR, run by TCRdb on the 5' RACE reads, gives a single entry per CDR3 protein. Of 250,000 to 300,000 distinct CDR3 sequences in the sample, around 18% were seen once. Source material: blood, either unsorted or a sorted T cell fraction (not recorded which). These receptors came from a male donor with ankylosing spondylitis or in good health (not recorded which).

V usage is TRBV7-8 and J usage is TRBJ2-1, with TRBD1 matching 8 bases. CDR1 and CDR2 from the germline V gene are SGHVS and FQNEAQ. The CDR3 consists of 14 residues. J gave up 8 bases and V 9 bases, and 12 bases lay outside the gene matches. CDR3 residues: CASTGQGPQDEQFF. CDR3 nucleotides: TGTGCCAGTACTGGACAGGGCCCGCAGGATGAGCAGTTCTTC.

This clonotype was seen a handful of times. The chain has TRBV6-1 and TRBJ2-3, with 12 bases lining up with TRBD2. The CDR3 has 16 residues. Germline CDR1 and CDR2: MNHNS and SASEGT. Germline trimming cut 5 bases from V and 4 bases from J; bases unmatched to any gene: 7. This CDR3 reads CASSQSSGRAPDTQYF. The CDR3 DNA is TGTGCCAGCAGTCAATCTAGCGGGAGGGCCCCAGATACGCAGTATTTT.

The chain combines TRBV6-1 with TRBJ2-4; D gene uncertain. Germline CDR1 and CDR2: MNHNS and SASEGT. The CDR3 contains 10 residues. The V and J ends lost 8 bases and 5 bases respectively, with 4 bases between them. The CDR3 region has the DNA TGTGCCAGCTTTCAAAACATTCAGTACTTC. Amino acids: CASFQNIQYF.

The CDR3 here is CATSVEGQLNTGELFF. In DNA, the CDR3 is TGTGCCACCAGTGTCGAGGGACAGCTCAACACCGGGGAGCTGTTTTTT. The rearrangement links TRBV24-1 to TRBJ2-2, with 7 positions matching TRBD1. This CDR3 comprises 16 residues. After removal of 5 bases from V and 2 bases from J, the junction contained 7 bases not matched to a gene. The germline V gene encodes CDR1 KGHDR and CDR2 SFDVKD.

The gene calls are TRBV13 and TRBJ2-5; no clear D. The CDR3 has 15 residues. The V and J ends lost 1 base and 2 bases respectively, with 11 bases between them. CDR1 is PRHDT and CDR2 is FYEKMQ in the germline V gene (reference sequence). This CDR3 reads CASSLVLTNQETQYF. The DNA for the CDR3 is TGTGCCAGCAGCTTAGTCCTAACAAATCAAGAGACCCAGTACTTC.

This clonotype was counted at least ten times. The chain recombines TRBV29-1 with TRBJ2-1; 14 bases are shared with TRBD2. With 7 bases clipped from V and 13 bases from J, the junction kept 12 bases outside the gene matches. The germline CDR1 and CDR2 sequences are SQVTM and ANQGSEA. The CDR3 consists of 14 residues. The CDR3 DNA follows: TGCAGCGAGGTGGGACTAGCGGGGGACCTCTCCCAGTTCTTC. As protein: CSEVGLAGDLSQFF.

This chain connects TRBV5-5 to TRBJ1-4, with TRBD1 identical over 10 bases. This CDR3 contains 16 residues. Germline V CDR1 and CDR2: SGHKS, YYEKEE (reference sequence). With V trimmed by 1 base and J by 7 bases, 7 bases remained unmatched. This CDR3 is CASSLLLTGGGEKLFF. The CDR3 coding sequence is TGTGCCAGCAGCTTGTTGCTGACAGGGGGCGGTGAAAAACTGTTTTTT.

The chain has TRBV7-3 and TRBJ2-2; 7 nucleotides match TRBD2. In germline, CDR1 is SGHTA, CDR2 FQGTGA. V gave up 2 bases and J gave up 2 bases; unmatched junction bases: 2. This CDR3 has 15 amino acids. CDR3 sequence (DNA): TGTGCCAGCAGCTTACCGGGGGGTAACACCGGGGAGCTGTTTTTT. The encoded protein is CASSLPGGNTGELFF.